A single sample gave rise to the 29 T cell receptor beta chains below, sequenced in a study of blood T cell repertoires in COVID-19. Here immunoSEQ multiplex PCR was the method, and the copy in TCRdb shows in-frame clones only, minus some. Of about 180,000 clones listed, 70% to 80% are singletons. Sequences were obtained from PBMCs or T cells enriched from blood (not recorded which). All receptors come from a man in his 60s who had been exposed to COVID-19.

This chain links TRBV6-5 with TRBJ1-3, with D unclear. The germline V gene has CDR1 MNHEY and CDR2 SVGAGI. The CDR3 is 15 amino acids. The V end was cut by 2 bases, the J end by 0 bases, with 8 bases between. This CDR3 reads CASSYGLYSGNTIYF. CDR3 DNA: TGTGCCAGCAGTTACGGGCTGTACTCTGGAAACACCATATATTTT.

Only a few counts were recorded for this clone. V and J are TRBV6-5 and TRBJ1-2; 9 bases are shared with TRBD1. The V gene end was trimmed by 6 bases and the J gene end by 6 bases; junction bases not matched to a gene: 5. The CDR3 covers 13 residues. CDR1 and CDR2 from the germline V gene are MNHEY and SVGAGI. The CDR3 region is CASSLQGANGYTF. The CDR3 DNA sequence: TGTGCCAGCAGCTTACAGGGGGCAAATGGCTACACCTTC.

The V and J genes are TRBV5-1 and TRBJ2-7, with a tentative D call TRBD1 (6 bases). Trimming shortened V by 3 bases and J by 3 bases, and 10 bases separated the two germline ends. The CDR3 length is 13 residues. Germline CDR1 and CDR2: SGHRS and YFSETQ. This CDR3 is CASSSQGGYEQYF. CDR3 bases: TGCGCCAGCAGCTCCCAAGGGGGCTACGAGCAGTACTTC.

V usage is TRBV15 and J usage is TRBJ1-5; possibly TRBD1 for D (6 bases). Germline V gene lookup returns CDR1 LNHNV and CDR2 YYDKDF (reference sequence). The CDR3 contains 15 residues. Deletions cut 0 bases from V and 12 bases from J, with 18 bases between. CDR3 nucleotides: TGTGCCACCAGCAGAGATTTGGAAACCTCAGGGGTCCAGCATTTT. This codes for CATSRDLETSGVQHF.

As DNA, the CDR3 is TGTGCCAGCTCATATAGCGGGAGCTACGAGCAGTACTTC. This sequence encodes CASSYSGSYEQYF. The gene calls are TRBV27 and TRBJ2-7; 9 bases map to TRBD2. The V segment lost 8 bases and the J segment 3 bases; nucleotides outside the gene matches: 5. The V gene's germline CDR1 is MNHEY and CDR2 SMNVEV (reference sequence). The CDR3 has 13 residues.

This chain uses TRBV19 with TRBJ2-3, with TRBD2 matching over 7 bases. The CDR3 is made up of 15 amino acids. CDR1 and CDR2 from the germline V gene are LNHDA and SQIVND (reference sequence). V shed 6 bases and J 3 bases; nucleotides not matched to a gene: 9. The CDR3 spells CASRVGRAPTDTQYF. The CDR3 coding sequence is TGTGCCAGTAGGGTGGGGAGGGCGCCAACAGATACGCAGTATTTT.

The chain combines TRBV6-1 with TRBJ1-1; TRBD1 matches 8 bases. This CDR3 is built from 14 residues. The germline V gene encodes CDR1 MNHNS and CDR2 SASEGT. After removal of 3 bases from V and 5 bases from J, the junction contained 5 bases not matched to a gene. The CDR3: CASSDRGRWTEAFF. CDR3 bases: TGTGCCAGCAGTGACAGGGGGCGGTGGACTGAAGCTTTCTTT.

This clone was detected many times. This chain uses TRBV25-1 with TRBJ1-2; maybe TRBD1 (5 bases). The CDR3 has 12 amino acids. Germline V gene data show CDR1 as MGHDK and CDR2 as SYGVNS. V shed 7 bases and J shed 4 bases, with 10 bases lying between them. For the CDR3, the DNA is TGTGCCAGCACTACAGGAGCCTATGGCTACACCTTC. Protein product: CASTTGAYGYTF.

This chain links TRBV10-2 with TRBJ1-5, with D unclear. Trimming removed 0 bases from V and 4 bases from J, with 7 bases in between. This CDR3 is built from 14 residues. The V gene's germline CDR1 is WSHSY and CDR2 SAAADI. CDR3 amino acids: CASSESAVNQPQHF. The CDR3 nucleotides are TGCGCCAGCAGTGAGTCGGCGGTTAATCAGCCCCAGCATTTT.

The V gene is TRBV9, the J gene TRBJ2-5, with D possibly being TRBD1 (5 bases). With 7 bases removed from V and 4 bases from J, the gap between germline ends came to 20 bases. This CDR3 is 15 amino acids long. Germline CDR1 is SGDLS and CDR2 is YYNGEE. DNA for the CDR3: TGTGCCAGCCGGGCCCAGGGCTCGCCCCGAGAGACCCAGTACTTC. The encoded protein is CASRAQGSPRETQYF.

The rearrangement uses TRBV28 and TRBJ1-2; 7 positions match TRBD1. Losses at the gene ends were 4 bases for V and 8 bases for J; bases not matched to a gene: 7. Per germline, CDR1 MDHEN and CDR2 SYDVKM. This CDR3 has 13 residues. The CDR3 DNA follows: TGTGCCAGCAGTTGGTACAGGGGCGACGGCTACACCTTC. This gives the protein CASSWYRGDGYTF.

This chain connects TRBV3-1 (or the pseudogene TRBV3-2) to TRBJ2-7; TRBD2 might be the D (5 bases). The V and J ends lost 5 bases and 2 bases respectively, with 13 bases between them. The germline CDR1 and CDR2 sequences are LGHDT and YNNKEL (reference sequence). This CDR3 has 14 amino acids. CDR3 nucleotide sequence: TGTGCCAGCAGCGAGACTATAGGAACCTACGAGCAGTACTTC. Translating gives CASSETIGTYEQYF.

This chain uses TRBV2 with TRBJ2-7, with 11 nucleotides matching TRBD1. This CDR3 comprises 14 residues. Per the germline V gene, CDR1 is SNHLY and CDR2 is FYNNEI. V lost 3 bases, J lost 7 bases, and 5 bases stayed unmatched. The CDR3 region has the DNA TGTGCCAGCAGTGAGGACAGGGGGCCAGGGGAGCAGTACTTC. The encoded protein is CASSEDRGPGEQYF.

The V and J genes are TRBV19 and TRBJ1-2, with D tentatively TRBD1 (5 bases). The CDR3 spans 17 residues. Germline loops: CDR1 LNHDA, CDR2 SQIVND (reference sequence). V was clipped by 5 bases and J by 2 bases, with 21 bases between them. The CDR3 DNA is TGTGCCAGTAGTGTCCCCCTCGGATCAAGGGGCAACTATGGCTACACCTTC. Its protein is CASSVPLGSRGNYGYTF.

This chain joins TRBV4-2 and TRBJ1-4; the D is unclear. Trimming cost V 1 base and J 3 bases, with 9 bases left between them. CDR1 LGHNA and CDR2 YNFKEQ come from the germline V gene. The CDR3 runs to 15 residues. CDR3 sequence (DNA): TGTGCCAGCAGCCAAGGGCCCTCAGCTAATGAAAAACTGTTTTTT. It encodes CASSQGPSANEKLFF.

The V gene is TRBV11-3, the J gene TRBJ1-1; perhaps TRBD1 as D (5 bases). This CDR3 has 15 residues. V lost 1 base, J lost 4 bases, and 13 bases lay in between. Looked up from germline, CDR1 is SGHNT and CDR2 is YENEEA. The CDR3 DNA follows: TGTGCCAGCAGCTTAGGGGGCGGTGGAGTCACTGAAGCTTTCTTT. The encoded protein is CASSLGGGGVTEAFF.

The CDR3 here is CASRGDQSYTF. Here the CDR3 DNA reads TGTGCCAGCAGGGGAGATCAAAGCTACACCTTC. The chain joins TRBV25-1 to TRBJ1-2; D call uncertain. Per germline, CDR1 MGHDK and CDR2 SYGVNS. There are 11 residues in the CDR3. V lost 6 bases to trimming and J lost 9 bases, with 11 bases between them.

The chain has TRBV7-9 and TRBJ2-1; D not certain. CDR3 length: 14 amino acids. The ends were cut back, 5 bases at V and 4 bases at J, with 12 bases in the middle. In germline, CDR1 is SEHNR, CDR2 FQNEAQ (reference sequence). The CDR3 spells CASSESASYNEQFF. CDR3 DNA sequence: TGTGCCAGCAGCGAAAGCGCCAGTTACAATGAGCAGTTCTTC.

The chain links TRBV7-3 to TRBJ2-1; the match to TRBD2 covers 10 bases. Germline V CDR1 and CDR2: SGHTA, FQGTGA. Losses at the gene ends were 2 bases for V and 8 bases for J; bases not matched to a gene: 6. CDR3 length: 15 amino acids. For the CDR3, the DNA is TGTGCCAGCAGCTTACAAGCGGGAGGGCCGTATGAGCAGTTCTTC. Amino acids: CASSLQAGGPYEQFF.

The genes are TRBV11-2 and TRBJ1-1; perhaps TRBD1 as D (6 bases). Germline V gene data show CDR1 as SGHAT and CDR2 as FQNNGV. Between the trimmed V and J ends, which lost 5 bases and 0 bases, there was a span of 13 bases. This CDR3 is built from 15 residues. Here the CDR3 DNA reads TGTGCCAGCAGCCCAGGGGTACTCATGAACACTGAAGCTTTCTTT. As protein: CASSPGVLMNTEAFF.

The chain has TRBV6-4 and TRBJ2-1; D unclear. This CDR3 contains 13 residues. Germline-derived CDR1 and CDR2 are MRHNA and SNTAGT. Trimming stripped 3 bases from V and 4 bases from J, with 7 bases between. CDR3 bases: TGTGCCAGCAGTGAACTCCCTTACAATGAGCAGTTCTTC. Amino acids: CASSELPYNEQFF.

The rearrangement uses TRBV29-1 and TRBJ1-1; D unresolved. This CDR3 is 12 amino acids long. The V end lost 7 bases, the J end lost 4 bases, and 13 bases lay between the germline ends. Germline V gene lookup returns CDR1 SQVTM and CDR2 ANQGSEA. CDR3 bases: TGCAGCGGAGGAGGATTCGGCACTGAAGCTTTCTTT. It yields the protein CSGGGFGTEAFF.

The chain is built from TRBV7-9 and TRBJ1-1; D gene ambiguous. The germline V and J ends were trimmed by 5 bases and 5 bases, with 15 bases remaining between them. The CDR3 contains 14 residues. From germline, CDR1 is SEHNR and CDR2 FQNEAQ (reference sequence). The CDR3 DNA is TGTGCCAGCAGCAAGTACACCCCGGGGACTGAAGCTTTCTTT. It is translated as CASSKYTPGTEAFF.

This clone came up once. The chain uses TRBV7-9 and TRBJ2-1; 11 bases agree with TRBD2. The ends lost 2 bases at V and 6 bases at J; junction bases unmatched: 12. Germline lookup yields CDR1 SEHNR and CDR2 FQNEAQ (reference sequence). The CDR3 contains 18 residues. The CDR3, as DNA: TGTGCCAGCAGCTTAAGTGTTACTAGCGGGAGATACATCAATGAGCAGTTCTTC. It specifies CASSLSVTSGRYINEQFF.

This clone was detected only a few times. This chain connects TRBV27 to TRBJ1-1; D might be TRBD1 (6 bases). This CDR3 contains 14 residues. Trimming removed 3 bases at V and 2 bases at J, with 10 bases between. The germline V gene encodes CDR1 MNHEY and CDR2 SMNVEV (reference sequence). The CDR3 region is CASSFTGYNTEAFF. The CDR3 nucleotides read TGTGCCAGCAGTTTCACAGGGTACAACACTGAAGCTTTCTTT.

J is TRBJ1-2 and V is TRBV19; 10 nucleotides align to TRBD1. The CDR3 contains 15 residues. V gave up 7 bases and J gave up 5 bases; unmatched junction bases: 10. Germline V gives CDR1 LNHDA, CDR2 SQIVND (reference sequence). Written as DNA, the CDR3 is TGTGCCAGTACCCCTTTGGACAGGGGGGGATATGGCTACACCTTC. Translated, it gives CASTPLDRGGYGYTF. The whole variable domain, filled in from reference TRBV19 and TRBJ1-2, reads DGGITQSPKYLFRKEGQNVTLSCEQNLNHDAMYWYRQDPGQGLRLIYYSQIVNDFQKGDIAEGYSVSREKKESFPLTVTSAQKNPTAFYLCASTPLDRGGYGYTFGSGTRLTVV.

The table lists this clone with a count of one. The CDR3 loop reads CASSAFGQGATGELFF. In DNA form, the CDR3 reads TGTGCCAGCAGCGCCTTTGGACAGGGGGCCACCGGGGAGCTGTTTTTT. The chain carries TRBV9 and TRBJ2-2; 11 positions match TRBD1. CDR1 is SGDLS and CDR2 is YYNGEE in the germline V gene. The CDR3 has 16 amino acids. The J segment lost 4 bases and the V segment lost 3 bases, leaving 5 bases of the junction unmatched.

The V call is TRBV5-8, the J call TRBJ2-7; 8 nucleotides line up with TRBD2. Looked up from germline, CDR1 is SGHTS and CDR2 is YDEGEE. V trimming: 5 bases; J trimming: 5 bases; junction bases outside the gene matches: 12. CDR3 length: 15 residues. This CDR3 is CASRGAVGLAHEQYF. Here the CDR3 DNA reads TGTGCCAGCAGAGGGGCCGTTGGACTAGCCCACGAGCAGTACTTC.

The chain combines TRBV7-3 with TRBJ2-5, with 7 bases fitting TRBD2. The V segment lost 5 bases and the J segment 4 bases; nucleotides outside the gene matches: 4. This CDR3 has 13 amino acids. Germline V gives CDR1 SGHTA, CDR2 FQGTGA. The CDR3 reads CASSRGLGETQYF. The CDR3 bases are TGTGCCAGCAGCCGAGGACTAGGAGAGACCCAGTACTTC.